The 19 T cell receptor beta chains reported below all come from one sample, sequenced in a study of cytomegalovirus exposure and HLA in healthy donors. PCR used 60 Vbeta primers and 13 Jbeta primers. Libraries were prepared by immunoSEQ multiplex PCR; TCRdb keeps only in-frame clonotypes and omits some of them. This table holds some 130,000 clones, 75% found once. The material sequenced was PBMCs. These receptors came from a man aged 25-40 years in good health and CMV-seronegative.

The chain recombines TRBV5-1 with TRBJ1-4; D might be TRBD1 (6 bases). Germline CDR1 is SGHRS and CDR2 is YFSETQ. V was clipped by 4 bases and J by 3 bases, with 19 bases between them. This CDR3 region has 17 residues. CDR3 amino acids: CASSRTGTTTPNEKLFF. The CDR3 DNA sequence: TGCGCCAGCAGCCGTACAGGGACTACTACACCTAATGAAAAACTGTTTTTT.

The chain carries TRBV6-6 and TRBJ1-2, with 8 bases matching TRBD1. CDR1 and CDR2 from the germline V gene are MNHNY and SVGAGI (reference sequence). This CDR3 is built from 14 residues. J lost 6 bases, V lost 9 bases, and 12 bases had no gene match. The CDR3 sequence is CASKSGQVYHGYTF. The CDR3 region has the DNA TGTGCCAGTAAATCGGGACAGGTCTACCATGGCTACACCTTC.

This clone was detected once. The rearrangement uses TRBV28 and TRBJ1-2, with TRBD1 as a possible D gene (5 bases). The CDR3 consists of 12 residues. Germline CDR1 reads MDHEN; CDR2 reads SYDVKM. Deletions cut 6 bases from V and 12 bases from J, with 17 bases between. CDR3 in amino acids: CASRGDRETDTF. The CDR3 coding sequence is TGTGCCAGCAGGGGGGACCGGGAGACAGACACCTTC.

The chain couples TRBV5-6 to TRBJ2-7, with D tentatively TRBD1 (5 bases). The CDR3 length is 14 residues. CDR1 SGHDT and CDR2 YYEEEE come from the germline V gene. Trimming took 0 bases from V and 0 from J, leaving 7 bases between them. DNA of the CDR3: TGTGCCAGCAGCTTGGAAGGGGTCTCCTACGAGCAGTACTTC. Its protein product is CASSLEGVSYEQYF.

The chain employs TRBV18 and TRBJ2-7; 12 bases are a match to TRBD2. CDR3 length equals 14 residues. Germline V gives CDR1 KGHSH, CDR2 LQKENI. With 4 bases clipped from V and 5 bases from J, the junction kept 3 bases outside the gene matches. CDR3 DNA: TGTGCCAGCTCACGACTAGCGGGAGATGACGAGCAGTACTTC. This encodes CASSRLAGDDEQYF.

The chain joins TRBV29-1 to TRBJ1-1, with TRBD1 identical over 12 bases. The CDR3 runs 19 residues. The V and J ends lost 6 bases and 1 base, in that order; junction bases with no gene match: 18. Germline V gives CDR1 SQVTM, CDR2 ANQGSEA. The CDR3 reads CSVVRGTGGFGGRNTEAFF. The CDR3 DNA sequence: TGCAGCGTCGTGAGAGGGACAGGGGGCTTCGGGGGTCGGAACACTGAAGCTTTCTTT.

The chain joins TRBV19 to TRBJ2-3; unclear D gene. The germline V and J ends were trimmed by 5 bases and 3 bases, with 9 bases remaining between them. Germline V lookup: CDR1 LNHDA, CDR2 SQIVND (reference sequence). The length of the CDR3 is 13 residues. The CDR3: CASSLASTDTQYF. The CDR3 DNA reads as TGTGCCAGTAGTTTAGCCTCGACAGATACGCAGTATTTT.

This chain's CDR3 is CASSDEYNEQFF. The CDR3 DNA is TGTGCCAGCAGCGACGAGTACAATGAGCAGTTCTTC. This chain links TRBV9 with TRBJ2-1; D is uncertain. The CDR3 covers 12 residues. Germline CDR1 reads SGDLS; CDR2 reads YYNGEE. V was shortened by 3 bases and J by 4 bases, with 5 bases between the two germline ends.

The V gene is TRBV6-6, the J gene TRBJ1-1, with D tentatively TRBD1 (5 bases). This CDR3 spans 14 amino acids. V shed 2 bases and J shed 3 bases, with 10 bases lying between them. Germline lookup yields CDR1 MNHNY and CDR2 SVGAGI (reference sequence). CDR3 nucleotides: TGTGCCAGCAGTTACCCCCCAGGGTACACTGAAGCTTTCTTT. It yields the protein CASSYPPGYTEAFF.

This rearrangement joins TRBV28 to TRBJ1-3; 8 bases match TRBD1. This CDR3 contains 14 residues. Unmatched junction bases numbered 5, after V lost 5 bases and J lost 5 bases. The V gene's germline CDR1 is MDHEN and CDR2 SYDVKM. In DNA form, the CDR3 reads TGTGCCAGCAGTCCGGGACAGGACAGAAACACCATATATTTT. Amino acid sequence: CASSPGQDRNTIYF.

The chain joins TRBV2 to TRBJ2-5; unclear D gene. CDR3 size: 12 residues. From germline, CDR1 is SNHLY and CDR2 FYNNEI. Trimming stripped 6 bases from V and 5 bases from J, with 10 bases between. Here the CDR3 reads CASSNTLETQYF. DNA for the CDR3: TGTGCCAGCAGCAACACGCTCGAGACCCAGTACTTC.

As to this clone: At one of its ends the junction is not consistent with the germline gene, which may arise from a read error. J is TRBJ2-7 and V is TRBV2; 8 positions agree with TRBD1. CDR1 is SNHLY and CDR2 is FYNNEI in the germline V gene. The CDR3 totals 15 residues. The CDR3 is CTSRLSGTGSYEQYF. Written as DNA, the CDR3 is TGTACCAGCAGGCTCTCCGGGACAGGTTCCTACGAGCAGTACTTC.

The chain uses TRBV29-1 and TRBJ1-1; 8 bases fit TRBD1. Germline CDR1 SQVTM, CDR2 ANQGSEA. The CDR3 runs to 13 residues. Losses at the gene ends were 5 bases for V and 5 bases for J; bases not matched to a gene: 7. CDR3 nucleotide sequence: TGCAGCGTTACCCGGACAGGGATGACTGAAGCTTTCTTT. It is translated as CSVTRTGMTEAFF.

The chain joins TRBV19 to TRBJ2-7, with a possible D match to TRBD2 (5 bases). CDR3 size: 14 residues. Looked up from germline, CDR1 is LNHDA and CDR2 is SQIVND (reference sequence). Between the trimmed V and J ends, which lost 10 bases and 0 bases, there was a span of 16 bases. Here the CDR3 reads CAIPRAGLSYEQYF. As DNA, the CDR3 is TGTGCCATCCCGAGGGCAGGCCTCTCCTACGAGCAGTACTTC.

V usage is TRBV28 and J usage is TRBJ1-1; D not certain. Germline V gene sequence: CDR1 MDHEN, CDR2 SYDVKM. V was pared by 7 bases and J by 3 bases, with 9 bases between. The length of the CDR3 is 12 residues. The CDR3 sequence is CASNTVYTEAFF. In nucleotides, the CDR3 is TGTGCCAGCAATACGGTGTACACTGAAGCTTTCTTT. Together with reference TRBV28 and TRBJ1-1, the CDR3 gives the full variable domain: DVKVTQSSRYLVKRTGEKVFLECVQDMDHENMFWYRQDPGLGLRLIYFSYDVKMKEKGDIPEGYSVSREKKERFSLILESASTNQTSMYLCASNTVYTEAFFGQGTRLTVV.

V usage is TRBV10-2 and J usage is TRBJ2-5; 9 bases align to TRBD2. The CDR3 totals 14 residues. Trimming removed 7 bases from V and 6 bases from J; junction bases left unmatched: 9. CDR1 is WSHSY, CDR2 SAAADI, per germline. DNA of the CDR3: TGCGCCAGCATGGGGGGCGGGAGGGCCCAGACCCAGTACTTC. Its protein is CASMGGGRAQTQYF.

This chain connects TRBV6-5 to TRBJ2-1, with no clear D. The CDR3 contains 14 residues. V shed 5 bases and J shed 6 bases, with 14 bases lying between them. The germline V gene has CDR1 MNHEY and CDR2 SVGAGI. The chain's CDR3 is CASSDQVVGNEQFF. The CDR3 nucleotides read TGTGCCAGCAGTGACCAGGTAGTGGGCAATGAGCAGTTCTTC.

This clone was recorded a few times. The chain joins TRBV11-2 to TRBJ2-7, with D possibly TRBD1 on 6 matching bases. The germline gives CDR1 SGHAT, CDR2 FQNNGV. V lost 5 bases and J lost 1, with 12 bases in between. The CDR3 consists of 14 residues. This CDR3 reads CASSPGTLSYEQYF. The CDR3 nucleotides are TGTGCCAGCAGCCCCGGGACACTTTCCTACGAGCAGTACTTC.

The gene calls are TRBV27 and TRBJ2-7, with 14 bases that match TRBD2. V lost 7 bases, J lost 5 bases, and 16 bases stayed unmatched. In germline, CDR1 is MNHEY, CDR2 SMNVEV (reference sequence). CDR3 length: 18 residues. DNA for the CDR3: TGTGCCAGCAAGAGGCTCCCGGGACTAGCGGGAGTAAACGACGAGCAGTACTTC. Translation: CASKRLPGLAGVNDEQYF.